This T cell receptor (beta chain) comes out of a study of cytomegalovirus exposure and HLA in healthy donors. A word on this clone: The antigen is unknown.

V gave up 7 bases and J gave up 3 bases, with 12 bases separating them. The CDR3 sequence is 12 residues long. Germline lookup yields CDR1 SQVTM and CDR2 ANQGSEA. Study results and caveats: Cytomegalovirus-associated status was assigned to roughly 160 TCR beta chains. Looking again later, the authors saw that most CMV-associated TCR beta chains seemed HLA-restricted.

PCR employed 60 Vbeta and 13 Jbeta primers. This table comes from immunoSEQ multiplex PCR, and its TCRdb copy is limited to in-frame clones, with some not included. Seen here are some 90,000 clones, roughly 73% observed once, and the top ten hold about 2%. The TCR originated in a boy between 10 and 17 years old in good health and CMV-seronegative. The chain recombines TRBV29-1 with TRBJ1-2, with D perhaps TRBD1 (5 bases). Input material: PBMCs. The CDR3 reads CSARGYDYGYTF. The CDR3 nucleotides read TGCAGCGCCCGGGGGTATGACTATGGCTACACCTTC.